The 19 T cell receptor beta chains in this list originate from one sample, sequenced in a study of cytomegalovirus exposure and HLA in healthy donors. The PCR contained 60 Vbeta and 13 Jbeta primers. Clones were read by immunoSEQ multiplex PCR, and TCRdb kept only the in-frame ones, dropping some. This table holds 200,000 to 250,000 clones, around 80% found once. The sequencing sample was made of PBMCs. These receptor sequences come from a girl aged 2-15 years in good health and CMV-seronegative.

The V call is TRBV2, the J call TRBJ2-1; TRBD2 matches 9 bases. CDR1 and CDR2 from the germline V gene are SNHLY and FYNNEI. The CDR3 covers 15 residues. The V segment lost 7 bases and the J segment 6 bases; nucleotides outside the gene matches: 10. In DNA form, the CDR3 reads TGTGCCAGCACCAAGGATAGCGGGAGCCCCAATGAGCAGTTCTTC. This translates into CASTKDSGSPNEQFF.

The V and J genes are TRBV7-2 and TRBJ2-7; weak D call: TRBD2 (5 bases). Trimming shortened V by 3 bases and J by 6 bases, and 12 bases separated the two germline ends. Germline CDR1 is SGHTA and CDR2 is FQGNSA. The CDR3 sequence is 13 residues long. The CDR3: CASSLAPRGEQYF. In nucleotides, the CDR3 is TGTGCCAGCAGCTTGGCCCCCCGGGGCGAGCAGTACTTC.

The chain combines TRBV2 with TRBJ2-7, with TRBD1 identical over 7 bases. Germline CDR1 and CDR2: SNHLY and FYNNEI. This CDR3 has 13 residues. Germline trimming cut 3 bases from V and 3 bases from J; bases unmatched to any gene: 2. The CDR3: CASSEGQNYEQYF. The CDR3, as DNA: TGTGCCAGCAGTGAGGGACAGAACTACGAGCAGTACTTC.

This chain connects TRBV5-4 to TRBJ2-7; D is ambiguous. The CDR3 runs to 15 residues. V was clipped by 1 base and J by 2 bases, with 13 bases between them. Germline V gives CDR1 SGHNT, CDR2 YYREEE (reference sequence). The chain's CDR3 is CASSLTVRDTYEQYF. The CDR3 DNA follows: TGTGCCAGCAGCTTGACGGTTCGCGACACCTACGAGCAGTACTTC. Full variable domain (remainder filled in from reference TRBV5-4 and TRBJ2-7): ETGVTQSPTHLIKTRGQQVTLRCSSQSGHNTVSWYQQALGQGPQFIFQYYREEENGRGNFPPRFSGLQFPNYSSELNVNALELDDSALYLCASSLTVRDTYEQYFGPGTRLTVT.

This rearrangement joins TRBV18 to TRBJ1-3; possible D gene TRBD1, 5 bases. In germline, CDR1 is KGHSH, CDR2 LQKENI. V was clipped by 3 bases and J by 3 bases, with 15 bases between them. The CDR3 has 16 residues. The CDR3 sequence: CASSPYEVQGGNTIYF. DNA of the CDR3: TGTGCCAGCTCACCCTACGAAGTGCAGGGTGGAAACACCATATATTTT.

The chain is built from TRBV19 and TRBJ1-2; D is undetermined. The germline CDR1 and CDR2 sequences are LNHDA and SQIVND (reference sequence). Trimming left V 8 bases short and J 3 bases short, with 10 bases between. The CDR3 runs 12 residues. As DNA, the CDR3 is TGTGCCAGTGGACGGGAGGACTATGGCTACACCTTC. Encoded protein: CASGREDYGYTF.

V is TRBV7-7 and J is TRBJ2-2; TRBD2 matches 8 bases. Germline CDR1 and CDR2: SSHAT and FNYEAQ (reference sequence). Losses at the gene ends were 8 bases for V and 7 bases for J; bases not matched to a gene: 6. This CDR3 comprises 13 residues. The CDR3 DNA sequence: TGTGCCAGCTCCCGGGGGGGTAACGGGGAGCTGTTTTTT. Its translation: CASSRGGNGELFF.

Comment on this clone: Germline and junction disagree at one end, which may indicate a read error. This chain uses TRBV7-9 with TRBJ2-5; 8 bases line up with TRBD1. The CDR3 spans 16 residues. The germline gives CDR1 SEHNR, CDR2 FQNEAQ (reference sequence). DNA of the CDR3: TGTTCCAGCAGTTTCCTAGGACAGGGTCCCTCAGAGACCCAGTACTTC. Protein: CSSSFLGQGPSETQYF.

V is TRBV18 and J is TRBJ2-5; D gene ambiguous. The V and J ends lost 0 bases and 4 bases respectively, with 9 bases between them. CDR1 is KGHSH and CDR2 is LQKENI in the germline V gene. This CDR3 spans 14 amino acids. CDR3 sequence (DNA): TGTGCCAGCTCACCACCGGCGCGGTCAGAGACCCAGTACTTC. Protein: CASSPPARSETQYF.

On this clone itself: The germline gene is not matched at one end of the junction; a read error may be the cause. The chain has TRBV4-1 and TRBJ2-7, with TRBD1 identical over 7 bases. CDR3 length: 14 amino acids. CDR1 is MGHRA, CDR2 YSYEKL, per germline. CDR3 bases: TGCGCCAGCAGCCACCCTACTTCCCCGGGACAGCCCAACTTC. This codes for CASSHPTSPGQPNF.

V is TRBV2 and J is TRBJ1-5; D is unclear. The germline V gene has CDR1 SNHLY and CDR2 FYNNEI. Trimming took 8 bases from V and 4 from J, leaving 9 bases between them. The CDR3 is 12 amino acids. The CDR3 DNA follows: TGTGCCAGCGGACGGGGAAATCAGCCCCAGCATTTT. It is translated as CASGRGNQPQHF.

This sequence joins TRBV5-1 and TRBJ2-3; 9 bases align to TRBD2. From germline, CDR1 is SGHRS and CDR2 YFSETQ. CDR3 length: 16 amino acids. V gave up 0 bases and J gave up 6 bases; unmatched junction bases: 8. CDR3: CASSLEQRGVRDTQYF. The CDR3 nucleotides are TGCGCCAGCAGCTTGGAGCAGCGGGGGGTTCGGGATACGCAGTATTTT.

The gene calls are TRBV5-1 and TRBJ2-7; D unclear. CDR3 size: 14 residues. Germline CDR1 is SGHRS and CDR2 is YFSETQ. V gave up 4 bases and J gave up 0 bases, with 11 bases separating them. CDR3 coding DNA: TGCGCCAGCAGCGCCGCGCCACCCTCCTACGAGCAGTACTTC. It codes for CASSAAPPSYEQYF.

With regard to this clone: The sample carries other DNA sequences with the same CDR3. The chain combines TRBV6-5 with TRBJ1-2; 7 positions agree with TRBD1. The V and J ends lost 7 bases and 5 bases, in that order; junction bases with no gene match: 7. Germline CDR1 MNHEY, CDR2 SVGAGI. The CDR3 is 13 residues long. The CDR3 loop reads CASTRDRGYGYTF. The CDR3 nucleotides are TGTGCCAGCACCCGGGACAGAGGGTATGGCTACACCTTC.

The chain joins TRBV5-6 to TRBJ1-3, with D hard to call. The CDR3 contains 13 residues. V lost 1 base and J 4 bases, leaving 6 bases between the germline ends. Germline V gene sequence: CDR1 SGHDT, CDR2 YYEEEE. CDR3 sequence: CASSLLSGNTIYF. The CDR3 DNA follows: TGTGCCAGCAGCTTGTTAAGCGGAAACACCATATATTTT.

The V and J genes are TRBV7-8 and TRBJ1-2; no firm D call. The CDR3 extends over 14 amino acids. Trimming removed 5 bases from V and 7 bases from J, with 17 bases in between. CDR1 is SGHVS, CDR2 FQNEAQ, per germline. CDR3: CASSPPRRRVGYTF. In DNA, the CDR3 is TGTGCCAGCAGCCCCCCCCGTAGGAGAGTTGGCTACACCTTC.

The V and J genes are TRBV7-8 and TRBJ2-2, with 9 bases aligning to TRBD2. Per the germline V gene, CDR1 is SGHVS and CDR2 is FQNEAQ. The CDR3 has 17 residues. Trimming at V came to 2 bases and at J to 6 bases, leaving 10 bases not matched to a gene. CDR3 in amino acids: CASSLMQRGDRAGELFF. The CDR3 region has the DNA TGTGCCAGCAGCTTAATGCAGCGGGGGGACCGGGCCGGGGAGCTGTTTTTT.

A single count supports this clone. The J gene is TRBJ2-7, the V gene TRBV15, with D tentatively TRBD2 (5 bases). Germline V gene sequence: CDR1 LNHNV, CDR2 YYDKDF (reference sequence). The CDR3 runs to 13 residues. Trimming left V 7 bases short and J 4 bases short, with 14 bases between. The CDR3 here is CATNEGSRYEQYF. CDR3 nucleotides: TGTGCCACCAATGAAGGGAGTAGGTACGAGCAGTACTTC.

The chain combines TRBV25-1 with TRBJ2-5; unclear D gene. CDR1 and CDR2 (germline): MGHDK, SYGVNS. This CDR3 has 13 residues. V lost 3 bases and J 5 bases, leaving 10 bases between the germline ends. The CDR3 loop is CASSDSSSETQYF. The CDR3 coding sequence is TGTGCCAGCAGTGATTCCAGTTCGGAGACCCAGTACTTC.